This T cell receptor (beta chain) was retrieved from a study of technical replicates of blood from a few donors. This clone was seen only a few times. Losses at the gene ends were 7 bases for V and 9 bases for J; bases not matched to a gene: 31. The germline V gene has CDR1 LNHNV and CDR2 YYDKDF (reference sequence). This CDR3 is 21 amino acids long. TCRdb's table, derived via immunoSEQ multiplex PCR, lists solely in-frame clones and lacks some. The table shows around 50,000 clones, with approximately 95% occurring only once. The receptor's source is a human donor in good health. The sample taken for sequencing was T cells isolated from PBMCs. The chain is built from TRBV15 and TRBJ2-1, with TRBD2 matching over 9 bases. This chain's CDR3 is CATTLRSGDGRAGGPRVEQFF. DNA for the CDR3: TGTGCCACCACCCTTCGGTCTGGGGACGGAAGGGCGGGAGGGCCACGCGTTGAGCAGTTCTTC.